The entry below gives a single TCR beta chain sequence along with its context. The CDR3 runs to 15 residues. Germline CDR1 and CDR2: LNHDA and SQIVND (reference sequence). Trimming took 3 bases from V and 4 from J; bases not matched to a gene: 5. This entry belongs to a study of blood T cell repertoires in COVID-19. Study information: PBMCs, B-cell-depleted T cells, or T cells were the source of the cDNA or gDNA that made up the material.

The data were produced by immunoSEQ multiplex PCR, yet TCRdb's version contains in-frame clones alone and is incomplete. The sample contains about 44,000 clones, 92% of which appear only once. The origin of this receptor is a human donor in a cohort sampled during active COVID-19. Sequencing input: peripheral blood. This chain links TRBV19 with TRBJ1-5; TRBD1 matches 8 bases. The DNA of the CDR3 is TGTGCCAGTAGTATTCAGGACAGGGTGAATCAGCCCCAGCATTTT. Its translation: CASSIQDRVNQPQHF.